This entry features one T cell receptor (beta chain) sequence. This sample is part of a study of beta chain features in type 1 diabetes. The CDR3 length is 15 residues. V lost 6 bases to trimming and J lost 5 bases; unmatched junction nucleotides: 8. The germline gives CDR1 SEHNR, CDR2 FQNEAQ (reference sequence). All of the isolated RNA was reverse transcribed, so expressed TCRB transcripts were sequenced. Sequenced by immunoSEQ multiplex PCR; TCRdb stores in-frame clones only, minus some. The sample has about 470,000 clones; about 32% are singletons. The TCR comes from a man aged 18 to 29 in good health. The sample was naive CD4+ T cells from blood. This sequence joins TRBV7-9 and TRBJ2-1, with TRBD1 matching over 9 bases. The CDR3 loop is CASRFTGTGHNEQFF. Here the CDR3 DNA reads TGTGCCAGCAGATTTACCGGGACAGGGCACAATGAGCAGTTCTTC.